Listed below are T cell receptor beta chains from one sample, sequenced in a study of blood T cell repertoires in COVID-19. Assay: immunoSEQ multiplex PCR; the TCRdb copy retains only in-frame clones and omits some. The sample shows about 190,000 clones, approximately 91% of them seen only once. Sequenced material: peripheral blood. These receptor sequences come from a woman between 35 and 50 years old who had recovered from COVID-19. The CDR3 runs from the conserved cysteine through the conserved F or W. Fields, in order: D gene, clone size, V gene, J gene, CDR3 DNA, CDR3 protein. D genes are given only for firm matches. Not every row has a clone size; where given, it reads once, few, many or a size class.

D: .; size: once; V: TRBV30; J: TRBJ2-7; DNA: TGTGCCTGGAGTGTCAGGGGCGAGCAGTACTTC; CDR3: CAWSVRGEQYF
D: TRBD2; size: once; V: TRBV28; J: TRBJ2-7; DNA: TGTGCCAGCCTGGGTAGCGGGATTGTCGGCGAGCAGTACTTC; CDR3: CASLGSGIVGEQYF
D: TRBD2; size: .; V: TRBV4-1; J: TRBJ2-3; DNA: TGCGCCAGCAGCCAGCCACTAGCGGGAGTGACAGATACGCAGTATTTT; CDR3: CASSQPLAGVTDTQYF
D: .; size: .; V: TRBV7-9; J: TRBJ1-5; DNA: TGTGCCAGCAGCTCTCGACAGGGCAATCAGCCCCAGCATTTT; CDR3: CASSSRQGNQPQHF
D: TRBD1; size: .; V: TRBV19; J: TRBJ2-3; DNA: TGTGCCAGTAGTACGGGACAGGGGGGCACAGATACGCAGTATTTT; CDR3: CASSTGQGGTDTQYF
D: TRBD1; size: .; V: TRBV6-5; J: TRBJ1-1; DNA: TGTGCCAGCAGTTACCCGGGACAGCAAAACACTGAAGCTTTCTTT; CDR3: CASSYPGQQNTEAFF
D: TRBD1; size: .; V: TRBV7-3; J: TRBJ2-7; DNA: TGTGCCAGCAGCCCCACCGGGACAGCCCTATACGAGCAGTACTTC; CDR3: CASSPTGTALYEQYF
D: TRBD2; size: .; V: TRBV7-9; J: TRBJ2-7; DNA: TGTGCCAGCAGCTTAGATTCCCTAGCGGGAGGGTCTTACTTC; CDR3: CASSLDSLAGGSYF
D: .; size: few; V: TRBV12-3/TRBV12-4; J: TRBJ2-7; DNA: TGTGCCAGCAGTCACCAGGGTACCTACGAGCAGTACTTC; CDR3: CASSHQGTYEQYF
D: TRBD1; size: .; V: TRBV19; J: TRBJ1-5; DNA: TGTGCCAGTAGTCGGGGGACAGGGTTTAACAATCAGCCCCAGCATTTT; CDR3: CASSRGTGFNNQPQHF
D: .; size: .; V: TRBV3-1/TRBV3-2; J: TRBJ1-2; DNA: TGTGCCAGCAGCCAAGCTACGGACTTGGCCTTC; CDR3: CASSQATDLAF
D: TRBD1; size: .; V: TRBV5-1; J: TRBJ2-5; DNA: TGCGCCAGCAGCTCTCACAGGGGAACACAAGAGACCCAGTACTTC; CDR3: CASSSHRGTQETQYF
D: .; size: once; V: TRBV4-1; J: TRBJ2-5; DNA: TGCGCCAGCAGCCAAGGAACAGGCCAGCGAGAGACCCAGTACTTC; CDR3: CASSQGTGQRETQYF
D: TRBD1; size: .; V: TRBV30; J: TRBJ1-2; DNA: TGTGCCTGGAAGGGACAGGGGAACTATGGCTACACCTTC; CDR3: CAWKGQGNYGYTF